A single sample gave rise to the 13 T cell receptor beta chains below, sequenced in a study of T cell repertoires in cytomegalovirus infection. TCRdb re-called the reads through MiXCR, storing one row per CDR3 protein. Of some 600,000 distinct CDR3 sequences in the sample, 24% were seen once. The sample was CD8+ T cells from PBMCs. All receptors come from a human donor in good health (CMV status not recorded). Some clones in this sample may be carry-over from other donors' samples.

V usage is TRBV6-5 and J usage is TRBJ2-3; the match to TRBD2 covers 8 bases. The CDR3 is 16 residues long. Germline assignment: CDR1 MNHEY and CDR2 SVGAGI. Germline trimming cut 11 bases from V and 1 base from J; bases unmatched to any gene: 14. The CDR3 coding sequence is TGTGCCTCCATCGGGAGGGGGGCAGGCGGCACAGATACGCAGTATTTT. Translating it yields CASIGRGAGGTDTQYF.

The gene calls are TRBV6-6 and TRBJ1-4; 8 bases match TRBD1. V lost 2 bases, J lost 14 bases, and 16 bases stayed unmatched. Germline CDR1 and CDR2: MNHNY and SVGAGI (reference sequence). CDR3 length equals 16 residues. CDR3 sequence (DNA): TGTGCCAGCAGTTACCTCGACAGGGGCCAATCCTGGGGGCTGTTTTTT. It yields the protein CASSYLDRGQSWGLFF.

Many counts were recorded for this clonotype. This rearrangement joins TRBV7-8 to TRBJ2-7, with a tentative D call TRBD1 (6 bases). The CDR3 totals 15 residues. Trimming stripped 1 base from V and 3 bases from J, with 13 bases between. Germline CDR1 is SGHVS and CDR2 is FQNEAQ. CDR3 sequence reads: CASSLGVGTLYEQYF. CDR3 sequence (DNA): TGTGCCAGCAGCTTAGGCGTCGGGACACTCTACGAGCAGTACTTC.

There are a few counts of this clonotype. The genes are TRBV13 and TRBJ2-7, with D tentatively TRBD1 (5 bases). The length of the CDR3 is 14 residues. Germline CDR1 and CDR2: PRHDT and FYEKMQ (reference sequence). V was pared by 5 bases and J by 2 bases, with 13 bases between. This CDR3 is CASSPDRRTYEQYV. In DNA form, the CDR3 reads TGTGCCAGCAGCCCAGACAGACGCACCTACGAGCAGTACGTC.

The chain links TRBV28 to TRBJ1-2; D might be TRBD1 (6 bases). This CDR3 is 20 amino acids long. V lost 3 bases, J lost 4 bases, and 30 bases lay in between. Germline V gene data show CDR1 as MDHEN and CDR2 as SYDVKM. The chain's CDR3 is CASSFIYLGFVRKGVYGYTF. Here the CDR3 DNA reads TGTGCCAGCAGTTTCATTTACCTTGGCTTTGTCCGCAAGGGGGTCTATGGCTACACCTTC.

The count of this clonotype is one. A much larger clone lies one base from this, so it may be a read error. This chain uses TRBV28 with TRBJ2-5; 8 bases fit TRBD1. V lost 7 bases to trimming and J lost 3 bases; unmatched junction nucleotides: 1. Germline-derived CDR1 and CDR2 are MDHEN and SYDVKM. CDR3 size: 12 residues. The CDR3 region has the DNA TGTGCCAGCATGACAGGGGAAGAGACCCAGTACTTC. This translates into CASMTGEETQYF. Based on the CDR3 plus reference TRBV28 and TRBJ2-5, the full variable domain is DVKVTQSSRYLVKRTGEKVFLECVQDMDHENMFWYRQDPGLGLRLIYFSYDVKMKEKGDIPEGYSVSREKKERFSLILESASTNQTSMYLCASMTGEETQYFGPGTRLLVL.

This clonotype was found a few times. CDR3 residues: CASSEDGGSGNTIYF. The DNA for the CDR3 is TGTGCCAGCAGCGAGGACGGGGGCTCTGGAAACACCATATATTTT. This chain links TRBV7-3 with TRBJ1-3, with D possibly matching TRBD1 (5 bases). CDR1 is SGHTA, CDR2 FQGTGA, per germline. V lost 5 bases to trimming and J lost 0 bases, with 11 bases between them. The CDR3 is 15 amino acids.

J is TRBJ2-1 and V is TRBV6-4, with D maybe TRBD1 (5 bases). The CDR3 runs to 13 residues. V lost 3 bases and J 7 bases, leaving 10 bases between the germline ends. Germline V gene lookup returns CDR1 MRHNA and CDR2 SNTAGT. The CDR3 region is CASSDISGNEQFF. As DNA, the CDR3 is TGTGCCAGCAGTGATATTTCAGGGAATGAGCAGTTCTTC.

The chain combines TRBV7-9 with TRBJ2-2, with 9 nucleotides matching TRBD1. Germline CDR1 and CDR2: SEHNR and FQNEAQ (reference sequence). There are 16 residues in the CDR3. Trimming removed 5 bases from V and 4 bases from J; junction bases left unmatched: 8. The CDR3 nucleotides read TGTGCCAGCAGCCCCCGACAGGGGGTAAGCACCGGGGAGCTGTTTTTT. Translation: CASSPRQGVSTGELFF.

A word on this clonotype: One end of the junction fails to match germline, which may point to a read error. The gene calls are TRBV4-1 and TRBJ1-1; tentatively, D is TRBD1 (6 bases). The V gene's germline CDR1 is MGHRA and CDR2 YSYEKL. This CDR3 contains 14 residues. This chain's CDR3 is CANSQVGGNTEAFF. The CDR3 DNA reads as TGCGCCAACAGCCAAGTAGGGGGGAACACTGAAGCTTTCTTT.

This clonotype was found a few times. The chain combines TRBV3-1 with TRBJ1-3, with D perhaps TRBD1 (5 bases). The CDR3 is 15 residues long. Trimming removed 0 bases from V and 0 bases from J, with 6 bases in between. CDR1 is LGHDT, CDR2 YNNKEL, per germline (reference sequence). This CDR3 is CASSQDQGSGNTIYF. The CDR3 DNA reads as TGTGCCAGCAGCCAAGACCAGGGCTCTGGAAACACCATATATTTT.

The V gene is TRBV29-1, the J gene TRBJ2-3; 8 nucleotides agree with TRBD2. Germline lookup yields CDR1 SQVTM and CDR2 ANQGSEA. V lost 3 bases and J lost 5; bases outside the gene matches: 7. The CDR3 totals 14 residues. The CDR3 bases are TGCAGCGTTGAGGCTAGCGGGTGGGGAGATACGCAGTATTTT. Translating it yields CSVEASGWGDTQYF.

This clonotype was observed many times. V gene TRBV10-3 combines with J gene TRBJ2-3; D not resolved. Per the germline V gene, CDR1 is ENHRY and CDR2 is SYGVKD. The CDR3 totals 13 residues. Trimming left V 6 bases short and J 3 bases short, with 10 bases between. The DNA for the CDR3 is TGTGCCATCAGCATACAGAGAACAGATACGCAGTATTTT. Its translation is CAISIQRTDTQYF.